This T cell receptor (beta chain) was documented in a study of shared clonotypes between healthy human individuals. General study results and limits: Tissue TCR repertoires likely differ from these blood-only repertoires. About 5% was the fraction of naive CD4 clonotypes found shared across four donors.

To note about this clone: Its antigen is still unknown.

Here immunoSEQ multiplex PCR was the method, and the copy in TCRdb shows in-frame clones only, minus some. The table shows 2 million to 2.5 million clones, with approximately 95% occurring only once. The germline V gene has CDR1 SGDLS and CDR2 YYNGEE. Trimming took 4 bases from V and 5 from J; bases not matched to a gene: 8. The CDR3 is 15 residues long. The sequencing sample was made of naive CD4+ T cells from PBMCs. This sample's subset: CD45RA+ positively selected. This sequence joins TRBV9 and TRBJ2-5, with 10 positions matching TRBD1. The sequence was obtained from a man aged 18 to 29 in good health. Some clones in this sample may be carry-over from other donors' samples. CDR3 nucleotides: TGTGCCAGCAGCCCCAGGACAGGGGGGCGGGAGACCCAGTACTTC. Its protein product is CASSPRTGGRETQYF.